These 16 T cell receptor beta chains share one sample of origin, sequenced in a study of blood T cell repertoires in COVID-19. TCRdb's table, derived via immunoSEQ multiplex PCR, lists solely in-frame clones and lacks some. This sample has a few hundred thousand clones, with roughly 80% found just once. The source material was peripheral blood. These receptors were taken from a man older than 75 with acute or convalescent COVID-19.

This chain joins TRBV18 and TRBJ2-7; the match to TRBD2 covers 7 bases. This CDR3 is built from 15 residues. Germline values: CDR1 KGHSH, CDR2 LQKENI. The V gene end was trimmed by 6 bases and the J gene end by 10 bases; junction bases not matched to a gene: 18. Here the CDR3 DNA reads TGTGCCAGCTCCCGCATGGGGGAGGGATGGGGCCAACAGTACTTC. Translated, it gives CASSRMGEGWGQQYF.

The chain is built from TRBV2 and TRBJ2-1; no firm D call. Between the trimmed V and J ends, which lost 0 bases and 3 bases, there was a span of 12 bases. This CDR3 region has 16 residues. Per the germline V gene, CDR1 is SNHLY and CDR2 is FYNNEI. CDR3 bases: TGTGCCAGCAGTGAAGCGCGAGGTAGTTTCTACAATGAGCAGTTCTTC. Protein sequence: CASSEARGSFYNEQFF.

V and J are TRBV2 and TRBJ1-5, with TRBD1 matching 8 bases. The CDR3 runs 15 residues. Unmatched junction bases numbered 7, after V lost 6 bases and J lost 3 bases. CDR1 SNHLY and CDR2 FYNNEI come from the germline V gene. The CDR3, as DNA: TGTGCCAGCAGAGCCGGGACAGGACCCAATCAGCCCCAGCATTTT. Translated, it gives CASRAGTGPNQPQHF.

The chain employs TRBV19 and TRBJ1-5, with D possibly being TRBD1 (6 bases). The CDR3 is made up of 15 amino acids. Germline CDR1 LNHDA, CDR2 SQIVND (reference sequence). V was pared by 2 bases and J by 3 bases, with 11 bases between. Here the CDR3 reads CASSIWGRDNQPQHF. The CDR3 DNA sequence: TGTGCCAGTAGTATATGGGGGCGAGACAATCAGCCCCAGCATTTT.

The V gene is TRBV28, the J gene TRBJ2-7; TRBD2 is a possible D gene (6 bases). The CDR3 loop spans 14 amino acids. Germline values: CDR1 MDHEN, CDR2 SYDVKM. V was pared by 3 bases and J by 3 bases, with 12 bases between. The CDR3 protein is CASSLTGGNYEQYF. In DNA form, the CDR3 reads TGTGCCAGCAGTTTGACTGGCGGGAACTACGAGCAGTACTTC. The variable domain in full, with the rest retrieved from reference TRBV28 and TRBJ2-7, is DVKVTQSSRYLVKRTGEKVFLECVQDMDHENMFWYRQDPGLGLRLIYFSYDVKMKEKGDIPEGYSVSREKKERFSLILESASTNQTSMYLCASSLTGGNYEQYFGPGTRLTVT.

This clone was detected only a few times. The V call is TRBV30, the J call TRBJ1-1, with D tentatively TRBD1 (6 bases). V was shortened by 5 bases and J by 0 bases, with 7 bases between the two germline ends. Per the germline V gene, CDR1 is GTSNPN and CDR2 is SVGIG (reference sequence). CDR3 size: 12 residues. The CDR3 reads CAWQGLNTEAFF. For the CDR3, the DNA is TGTGCCTGGCAGGGGCTGAACACTGAAGCTTTCTTT.

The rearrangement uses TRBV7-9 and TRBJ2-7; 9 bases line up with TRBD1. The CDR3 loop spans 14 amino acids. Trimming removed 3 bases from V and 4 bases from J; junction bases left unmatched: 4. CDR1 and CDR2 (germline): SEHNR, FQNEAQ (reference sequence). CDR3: CASSFDRGNYEQYF. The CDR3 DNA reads TGTGCCAGCAGCTTCGACAGGGGGAATTACGAGCAGTACTTC.

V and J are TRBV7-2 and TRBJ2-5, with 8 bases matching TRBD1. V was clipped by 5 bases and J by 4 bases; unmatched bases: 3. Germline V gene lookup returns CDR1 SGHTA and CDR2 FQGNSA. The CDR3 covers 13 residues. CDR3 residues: CASSRTGLETQYF. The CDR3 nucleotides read TGTGCCAGCAGCAGGACAGGGCTAGAGACCCAGTACTTC.

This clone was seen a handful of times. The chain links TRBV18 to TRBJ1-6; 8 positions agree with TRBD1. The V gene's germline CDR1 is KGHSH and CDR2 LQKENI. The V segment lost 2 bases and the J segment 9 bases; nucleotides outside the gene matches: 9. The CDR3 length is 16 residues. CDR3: CASSPLRTGSGSPLHF. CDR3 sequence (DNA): TGTGCCAGCTCACCATTACGGACAGGGAGCGGTTCACCCCTCCACTTT.

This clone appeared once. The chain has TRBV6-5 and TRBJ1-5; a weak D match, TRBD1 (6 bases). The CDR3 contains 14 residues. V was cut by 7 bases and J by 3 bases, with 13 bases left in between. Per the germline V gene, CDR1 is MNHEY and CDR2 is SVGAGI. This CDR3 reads CASNRDRFNQPQHF. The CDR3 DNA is TGTGCCAGCAATCGTGACAGGTTCAATCAGCCCCAGCATTTT.

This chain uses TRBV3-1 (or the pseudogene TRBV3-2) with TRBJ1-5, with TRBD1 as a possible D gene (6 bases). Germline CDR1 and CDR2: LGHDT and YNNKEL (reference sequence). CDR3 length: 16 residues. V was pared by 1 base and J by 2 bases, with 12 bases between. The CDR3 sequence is CASSQAGAGGNQPQHF. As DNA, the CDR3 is TGTGCCAGCAGCCAAGCAGGGGCGGGGGGCAATCAGCCCCAGCATTTT.

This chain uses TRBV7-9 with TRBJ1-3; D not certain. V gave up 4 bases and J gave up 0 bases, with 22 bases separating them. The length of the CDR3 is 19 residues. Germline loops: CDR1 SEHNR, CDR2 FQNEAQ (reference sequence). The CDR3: CASSYRPGRHLFSGNTIYF. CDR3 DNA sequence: TGTGCCAGCAGCTACCGCCCGGGAAGGCATCTTTTCTCTGGAAACACCATATATTTT.

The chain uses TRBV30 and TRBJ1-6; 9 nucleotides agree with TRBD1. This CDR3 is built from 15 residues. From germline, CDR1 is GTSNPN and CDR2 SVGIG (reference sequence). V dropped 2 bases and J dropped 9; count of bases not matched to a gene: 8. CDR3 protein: CAWSPTDRGGSPLHF. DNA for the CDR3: TGTGCCTGGAGTCCTACGGACAGGGGAGGTTCACCCCTCCACTTT.

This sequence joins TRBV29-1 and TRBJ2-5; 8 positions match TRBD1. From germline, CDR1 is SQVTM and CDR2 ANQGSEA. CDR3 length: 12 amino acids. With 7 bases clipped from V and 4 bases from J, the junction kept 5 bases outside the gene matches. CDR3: CSAGQGGETQYF. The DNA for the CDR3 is TGCAGCGCCGGACAGGGTGGAGAGACCCAGTACTTC.

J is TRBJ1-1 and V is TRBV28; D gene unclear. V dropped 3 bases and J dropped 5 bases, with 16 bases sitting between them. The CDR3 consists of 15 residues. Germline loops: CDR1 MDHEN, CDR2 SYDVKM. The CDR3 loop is CASSLVSAGRTEAFF. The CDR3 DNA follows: TGTGCCAGCAGTTTGGTAAGCGCGGGAAGGACTGAAGCTTTCTTT.

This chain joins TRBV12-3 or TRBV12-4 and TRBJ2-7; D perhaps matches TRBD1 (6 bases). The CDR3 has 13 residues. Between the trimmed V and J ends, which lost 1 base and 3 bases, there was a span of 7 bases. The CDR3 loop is CASSLVQGYEQYF. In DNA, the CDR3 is TGTGCCAGCAGTTTAGTACAGGGCTACGAGCAGTACTTC.